A single sample gave rise to the 15 T cell receptor beta chains below, sequenced in a study of CD8 T cells in Susac syndrome. After extraction with the RNeasy kit, about 0.5 to 1 ug of the RNA was reverse transcribed using random hexamers. A single record per CDR3 protein comes from TCRdb applying MiXCR to the immunoSEQ multiplex PCR reads. The data contain 100,000 to 150,000 distinct CDR3 sequences, roughly 93% of them singletons. The material sequenced was CD8+ T cells from PBMCs. The receptors here all came from a human donor with multiple sclerosis.

This sequence joins TRBV12-3 or TRBV12-4 and TRBJ2-7; 8 bases agree with TRBD1. This CDR3 contains 14 residues. With 4 bases clipped from V and 1 base from J, the junction kept 3 bases outside the gene matches. CDR3 sequence: CASSYQGASYEQYF. Here the CDR3 DNA reads TGTGCCAGCAGTTACCAGGGGGCTTCCTACGAGCAGTACTTC.

The chain is built from TRBV7-9 and TRBJ2-3; D call uncertain. This CDR3 is built from 12 residues. Deletions cut 5 bases from V and 5 bases from J, with 8 bases between. Per the germline V gene, CDR1 is SEHNR and CDR2 is FQNEAQ (reference sequence). The DNA of the CDR3 is TGTGCCAGCAGCACATCCCGAGATACGCAGTATTTT. Translation: CASSTSRDTQYF.

The genes are TRBV29-1 and TRBJ1-2; perhaps TRBD1 as D (5 bases). V was shortened by 4 bases and J by 4 bases, with 7 bases between the two germline ends. Germline V gene sequence: CDR1 SQVTM, CDR2 ANQGSEA. The CDR3 contains 11 residues. The chain's CDR3 is CSVVDSYGYTF. The CDR3 DNA reads TGCAGCGTTGTTGACAGCTATGGCTACACCTTC.

The chain uses TRBV6-5 and TRBJ2-3; 8 bases line up with TRBD2. The germline V gene encodes CDR1 MNHEY and CDR2 SVGAGI. V gave up 0 bases and J gave up 4 bases; unmatched junction bases: 12. This CDR3 comprises 18 residues. CDR3 sequence: CASSYSKAGDLEADTQYF. The CDR3 DNA reads as TGTGCCAGCAGTTACTCTAAAGCGGGGGACCTAGAGGCAGATACGCAGTATTTT.

The rearrangement joins TRBV28 to TRBJ1-1; a possible D gene is TRBD1 (5 bases). CDR3 size: 12 residues. CDR1 is MDHEN, CDR2 SYDVKM, per germline. V was trimmed by 6 bases and J by 5 bases, leaving 10 bases between them. CDR3 sequence: CASSPGFTEAFF. The CDR3, as DNA: TGTGCCAGCAGCCCAGGGTTTACTGAAGCTTTCTTT.

This chain connects TRBV6-5 to TRBJ2-2, with D perhaps being TRBD1 or TRBD2 (5 bases each). CDR1 is MNHEY and CDR2 is SVGAGI in the germline V gene. The CDR3 has 14 residues. The V end lost 2 bases, the J end lost 6 bases, and 10 bases lay between the germline ends. This CDR3 reads CASSYHEGSGELFF. As DNA, the CDR3 is TGTGCCAGCAGTTACCACGAGGGGTCCGGGGAGCTGTTTTTT.

V usage is TRBV9 and J usage is TRBJ1-1, with 9 bases identical to TRBD1. The ends lost 3 bases at V and 4 bases at J; junction bases unmatched: 7. The length of the CDR3 is 15 residues. From germline, CDR1 is SGDLS and CDR2 YYNGEE. DNA for the CDR3: TGTGCCAGCAGCGCCGGGGACAGGGTAATCACTGAAGCTTTCTTT. Residues: CASSAGDRVITEAFF.

V and J are TRBV13 and TRBJ1-2, with D possibly being TRBD1 (5 bases). The CDR3 is 14 amino acids. The V and J ends lost 3 bases and 4 bases respectively, with 12 bases between them. The germline V gene has CDR1 PRHDT and CDR2 FYEKMQ (reference sequence). CDR3 sequence reads: CASSFQGSVYGYTF. CDR3 nucleotide sequence: TGTGCCAGCAGCTTTCAGGGTTCCGTCTATGGCTACACCTTC.

This clonotype was seen a single time. This chain uses TRBV19 with TRBJ2-1, with TRBD2 matching over 8 bases. CDR1 is LNHDA and CDR2 is SQIVND in the germline V gene (reference sequence). The CDR3 loop spans 16 amino acids. The trim removed 6 bases at V and 1 base at J, leaving 8 bases unmatched. CDR3 coding DNA: TGTGCCAGTAGCTACTCGGGGGGGGTGTCCTACAATGAGCAGTTCTTC. It yields the protein CASSYSGGVSYNEQFF. Filled out from reference TRBV19 and TRBJ2-1, the complete variable domain reads DGGITQSPKYLFRKEGQNVTLSCEQNLNHDAMYWYRQDPGQGLRLIYYSQIVNDFQKGDIAEGYSVSREKKESFPLTVTSAQKNPTAFYLCASSYSGGVSYNEQFFGPGTRLTVL.

This rearrangement joins TRBV30 to TRBJ2-3; D not resolved. Germline-derived CDR1 and CDR2 are GTSNPN and SVGIG (reference sequence). CDR3 length: 12 amino acids. Trimming cost V 1 base and J 2 bases, with 4 bases left between them. In DNA form, the CDR3 reads TGTGCCTGGAGTGAGTACACAGATACGCAGTATTTT. This gives the protein CAWSEYTDTQYF. The variable domain in full, completed from reference TRBV30 and TRBJ2-3, reads SQTIHQWPATLVQPVGSPLSLECTVEGTSNPNLYWYRQAAGRGLQLLFYSVGIGQISSEVPQNLSASRPQDRQFILSSKKLLLSDSGFYLCAWSEYTDTQYFGPGTRLTVL.

The gene calls are TRBV4-1 and TRBJ1-2, with 7 bases aligning to TRBD1. Germline V lookup: CDR1 MGHRA, CDR2 YSYEKL. Trimming at V came to 4 bases and at J to 2 bases, leaving 4 bases not matched to a gene. The CDR3 is 14 amino acids. CDR3 residues: CASSPTTGNYGYTF. The CDR3 nucleotides read TGCGCCAGCAGCCCGACGACAGGGAACTATGGCTACACCTTC.

The chain uses TRBV11-3 and TRBJ2-1, with D possibly matching TRBD2 (5 bases). Looked up from germline, CDR1 is SGHNT and CDR2 is YENEEA. V lost 5 bases, J lost 0 bases, and 17 bases lay in between. The CDR3 has 17 residues. The CDR3 coding sequence is TGTGCCAGCAGCCCAACCCCAGGTGGGAGCTCCTACAATGAGCAGTTCTTC. Amino acids: CASSPTPGGSSYNEQFF.

V is TRBV18 and J is TRBJ2-3; TRBD2 might be the D (6 bases). This CDR3 contains 15 residues. Germline V gives CDR1 KGHSH, CDR2 LQKENI. The V end lost 5 bases, the J end lost 4 bases, and 16 bases lay between the germline ends. Here the CDR3 reads CASSSPRDMADTQYF. The DNA for the CDR3 is TGTGCCAGCTCATCTCCGCGGGATATGGCAGATACGCAGTATTTT.

The rearrangement joins TRBV5-6 to TRBJ2-3, with D perhaps TRBD2 (6 bases). The CDR3 spans 14 residues. The germline V gene encodes CDR1 SGHDT and CDR2 YYEEEE. Trimming left V 4 bases short and J 4 bases short, with 13 bases between. The CDR3 loop reads CASSGGWGADTQYF. The CDR3 DNA reads TGTGCCAGCAGCGGAGGATGGGGGGCAGATACGCAGTATTTT.

This clonotype was seen only once. V is TRBV20-1 and J is TRBJ2-1; TRBD2 agrees at 7 bases. This CDR3 is built from 16 residues. Germline V lookup: CDR1 DFQATT, CDR2 SNEGSKA (reference sequence). V was clipped by 0 bases and J by 1 base; unmatched bases: 6. CDR3 protein: CSARDRGRGSYNEQFF. For the CDR3, the DNA is TGCAGTGCTAGAGATCGTGGGCGGGGGTCCTACAATGAGCAGTTCTTC.